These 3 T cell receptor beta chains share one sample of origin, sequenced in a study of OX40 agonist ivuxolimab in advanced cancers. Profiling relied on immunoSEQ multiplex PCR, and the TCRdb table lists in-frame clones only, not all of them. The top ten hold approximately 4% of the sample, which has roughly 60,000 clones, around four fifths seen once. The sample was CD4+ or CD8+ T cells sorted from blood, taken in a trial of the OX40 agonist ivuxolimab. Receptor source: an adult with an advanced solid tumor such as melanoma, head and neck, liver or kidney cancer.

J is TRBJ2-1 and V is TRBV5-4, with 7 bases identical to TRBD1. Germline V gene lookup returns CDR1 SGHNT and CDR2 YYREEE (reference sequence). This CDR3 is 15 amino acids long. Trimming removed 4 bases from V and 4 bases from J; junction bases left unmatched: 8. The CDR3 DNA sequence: TGTGCCAGCAGCCGTCCGGGACAGACTTACAATGAGCAGTTCTTC. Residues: CASSRPGQTYNEQFF.

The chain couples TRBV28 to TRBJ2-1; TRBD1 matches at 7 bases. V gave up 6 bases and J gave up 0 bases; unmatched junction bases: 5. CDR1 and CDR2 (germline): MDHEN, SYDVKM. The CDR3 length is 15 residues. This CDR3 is CASSQTGSSYNEQFF. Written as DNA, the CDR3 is TGTGCCAGCAGCCAGACAGGGAGCTCCTACAATGAGCAGTTCTTC. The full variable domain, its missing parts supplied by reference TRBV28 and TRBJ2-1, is DVKVTQSSRYLVKRTGEKVFLECVQDMDHENMFWYRQDPGLGLRLIYFSYDVKMKEKGDIPEGYSVSREKKERFSLILESASTNQTSMYLCASSQTGSSYNEQFFGPGTRLTVL.

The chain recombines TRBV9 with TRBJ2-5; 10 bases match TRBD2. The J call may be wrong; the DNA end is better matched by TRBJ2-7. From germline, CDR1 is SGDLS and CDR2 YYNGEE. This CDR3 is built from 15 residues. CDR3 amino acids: CASSVLAGVGSEQYF. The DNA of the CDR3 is TGTGCCAGCAGCGTACTAGCGGGAGTTGGTTCCGAGCAGTACTTC.